This TCR beta chain was sequenced for a study of control samples from healthy donors and cancer patients. Profiled with immunoSEQ multiplex PCR; TCRdb holds only in-frame clones, not every one. The sample includes about 130,000 clones, about 93% seen only once; the top ten take over 1.5%. The origin of this receptor is a man aged 45-65 years with head and neck cancer. Specimen: PBMCs.

The CDR3 loop reads CASSLQRGSTDTQYF. In DNA form, the CDR3 reads TGTGCCAGTAGTCTCCAGCGGGGGAGCACAGATACGCAGTATTTT. The chain carries TRBV19 and TRBJ2-3; 8 bases are shared with TRBD2. Looked up from germline, CDR1 is LNHDA and CDR2 is SQIVND (reference sequence). This CDR3 spans 15 amino acids. V lost 5 bases to trimming and J lost 0 bases; unmatched junction nucleotides: 4. Full variable domain (missing parts from reference TRBV19 and TRBJ2-3): DGGITQSPKYLFRKEGQNVTLSCEQNLNHDAMYWYRQDPGQGLRLIYYSQIVNDFQKGDIAEGYSVSREKKESFPLTVTSAQKNPTAFYLCASSLQRGSTDTQYFGPGTRLTVL.